This T cell receptor beta chain was captured by sequencing in a study of OX40 agonist ivuxolimab in advanced cancers. Profiled with immunoSEQ multiplex PCR; TCRdb holds only in-frame clones, not every one. The sample yields approximately 80,000 clones, about 90% seen once. V was pared by 4 bases and J by 1 base, with 8 bases between. The CDR3 has 14 residues. The germline CDR1 and CDR2 sequences are MGHRA and YSYEKL. The source is an adult with an advanced solid tumor such as melanoma, head and neck, liver or kidney cancer. The sequences come from CD4+ or CD8+ T cells sorted from blood, collected in a trial of the OX40 agonist ivuxolimab. J is TRBJ2-1 and V is TRBV4-1, with D possibly TRBD1 on 5 matching bases. DNA for the CDR3: TGCGCCAGCAGCCCCCAGGGATCCTACAATGAGCAGTTCTTC. This encodes CASSPQGSYNEQFF.